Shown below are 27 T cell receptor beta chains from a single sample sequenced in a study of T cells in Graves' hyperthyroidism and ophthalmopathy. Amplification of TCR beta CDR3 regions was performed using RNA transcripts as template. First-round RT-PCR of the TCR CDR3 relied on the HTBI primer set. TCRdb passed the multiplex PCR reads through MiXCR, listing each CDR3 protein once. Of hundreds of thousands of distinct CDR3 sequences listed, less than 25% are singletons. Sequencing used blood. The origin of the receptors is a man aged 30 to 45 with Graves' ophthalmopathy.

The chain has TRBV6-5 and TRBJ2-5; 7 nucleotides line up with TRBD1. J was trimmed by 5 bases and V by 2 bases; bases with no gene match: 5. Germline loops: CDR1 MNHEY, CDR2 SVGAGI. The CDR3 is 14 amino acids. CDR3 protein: CASSYKGGMETQYF. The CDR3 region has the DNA TGTGCCAGCAGTTACAAAGGGGGCATGGAGACCCAGTACTTC.

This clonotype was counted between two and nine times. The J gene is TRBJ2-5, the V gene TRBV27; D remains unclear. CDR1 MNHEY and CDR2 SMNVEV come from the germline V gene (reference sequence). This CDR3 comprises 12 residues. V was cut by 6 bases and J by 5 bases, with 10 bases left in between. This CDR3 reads CASRTLSETQYF. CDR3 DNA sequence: TGTGCCAGCAGGACCTTGAGCGAGACCCAGTACTTC.

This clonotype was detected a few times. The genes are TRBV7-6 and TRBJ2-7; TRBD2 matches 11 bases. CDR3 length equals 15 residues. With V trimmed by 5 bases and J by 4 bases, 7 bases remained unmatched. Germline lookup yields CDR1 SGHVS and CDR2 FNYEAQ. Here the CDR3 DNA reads TGTGCCAGCAGCCCAGGGACTAGCGGTGGGTACGAGCAGTACTTC. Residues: CASSPGTSGGYEQYF.

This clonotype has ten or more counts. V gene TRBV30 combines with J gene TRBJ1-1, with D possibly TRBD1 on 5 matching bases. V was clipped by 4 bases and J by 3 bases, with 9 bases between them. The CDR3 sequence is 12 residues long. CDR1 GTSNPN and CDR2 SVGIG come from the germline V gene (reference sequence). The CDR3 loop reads CAWTLGHTEAFF. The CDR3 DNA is TGTGCCTGGACCTTGGGACACACTGAAGCTTTCTTT. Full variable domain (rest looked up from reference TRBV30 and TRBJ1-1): SQTIHQWPATLVQPVGSPLSLECTVEGTSNPNLYWYRQAAGRGLQLLFYSVGIGQISSEVPQNLSASRPQDRQFILSSKKLLLSDSGFYLCAWTLGHTEAFFGQGTRLTVV.

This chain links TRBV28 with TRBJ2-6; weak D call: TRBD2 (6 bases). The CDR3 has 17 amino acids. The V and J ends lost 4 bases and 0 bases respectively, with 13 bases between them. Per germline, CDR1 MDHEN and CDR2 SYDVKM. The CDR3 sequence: CASSSSRAGSGANVLTF. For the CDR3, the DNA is TGTGCCAGCAGTTCAAGTAGAGCGGGCTCTGGGGCCAACGTCCTGACTTTC.

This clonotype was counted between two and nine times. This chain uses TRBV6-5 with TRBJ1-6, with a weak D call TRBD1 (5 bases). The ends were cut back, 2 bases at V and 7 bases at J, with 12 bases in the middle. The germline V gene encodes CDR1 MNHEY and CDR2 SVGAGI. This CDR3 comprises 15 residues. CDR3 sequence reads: CASSYEGSSNSPLHF. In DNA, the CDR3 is TGTGCCAGCAGTTACGAGGGGAGCAGCAATTCACCCCTCCACTTT.

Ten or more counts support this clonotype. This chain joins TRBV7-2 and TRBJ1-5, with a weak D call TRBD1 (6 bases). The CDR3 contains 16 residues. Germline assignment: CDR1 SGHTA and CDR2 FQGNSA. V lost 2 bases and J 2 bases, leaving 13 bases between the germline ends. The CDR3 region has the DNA TGTGCCAGCAGCTTATCGGCAGGGGTCGGCAATCAGCCCCAGCATTTT. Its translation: CASSLSAGVGNQPQHF.

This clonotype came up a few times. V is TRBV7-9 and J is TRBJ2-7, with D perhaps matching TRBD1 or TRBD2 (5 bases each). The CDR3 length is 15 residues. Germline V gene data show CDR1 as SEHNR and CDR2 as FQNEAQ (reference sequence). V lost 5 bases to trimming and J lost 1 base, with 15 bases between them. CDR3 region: CASSPTGTVSYEQYF. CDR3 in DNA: TGTGCCAGCAGCCCCACCGGGACGGTTTCCTACGAGCAGTACTTC.

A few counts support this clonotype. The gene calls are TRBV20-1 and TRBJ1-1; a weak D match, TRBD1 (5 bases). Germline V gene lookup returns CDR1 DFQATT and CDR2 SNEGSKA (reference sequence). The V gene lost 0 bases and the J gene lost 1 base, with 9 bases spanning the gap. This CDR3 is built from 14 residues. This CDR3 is CSARDRQKNTEAFF. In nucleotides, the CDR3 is TGCAGTGCTAGAGATAGACAGAAGAACACTGAAGCTTTCTTT.

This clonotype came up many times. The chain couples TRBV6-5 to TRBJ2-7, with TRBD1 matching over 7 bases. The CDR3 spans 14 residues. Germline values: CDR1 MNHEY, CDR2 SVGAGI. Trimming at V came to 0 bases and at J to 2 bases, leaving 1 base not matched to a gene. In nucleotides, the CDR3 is TGTGCCAGCAGTTACTCAGGGGGCCCCTACGAGCAGTACTTC. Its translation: CASSYSGGPYEQYF.

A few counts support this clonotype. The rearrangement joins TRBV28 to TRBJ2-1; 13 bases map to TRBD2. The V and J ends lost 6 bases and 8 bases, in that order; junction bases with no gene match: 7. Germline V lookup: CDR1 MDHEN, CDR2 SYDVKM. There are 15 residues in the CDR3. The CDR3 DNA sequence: TGTGCCAGCAGAGAAGGACTAGCGGGGGCCTATGAGCAGTTCTTC. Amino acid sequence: CASREGLAGAYEQFF.

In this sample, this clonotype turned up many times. CDR3: CSARDLAAWDYEQYF. CDR3 sequence (DNA): TGCAGTGCTAGAGATTTAGCGGCCTGGGACTACGAGCAGTACTTC. This sequence joins TRBV20-1 and TRBJ2-7, with a tentative D call TRBD2 (6 bases). The CDR3 sequence is 15 residues long. Germline V gene sequence: CDR1 DFQATT, CDR2 SNEGSKA (reference sequence). Trimming removed 0 bases at V and 3 bases at J, with 15 bases between.

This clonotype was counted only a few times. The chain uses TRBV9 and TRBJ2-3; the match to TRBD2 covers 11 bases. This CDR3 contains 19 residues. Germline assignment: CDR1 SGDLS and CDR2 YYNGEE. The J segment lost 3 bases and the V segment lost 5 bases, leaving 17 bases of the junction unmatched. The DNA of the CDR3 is TGTGCCAGCAGATTAGACTTGCTAGCGGGAGGCCCGGGGACAGATACGCAGTATTTT. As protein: CASRLDLLAGGPGTDTQYF.

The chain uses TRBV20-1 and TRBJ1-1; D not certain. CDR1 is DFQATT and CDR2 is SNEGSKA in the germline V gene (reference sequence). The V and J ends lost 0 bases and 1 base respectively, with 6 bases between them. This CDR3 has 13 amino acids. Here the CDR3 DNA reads TGCAGTGCTAGAGACCACAGGAACACTGAAGCTTTCTTT. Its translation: CSARDHRNTEAFF.

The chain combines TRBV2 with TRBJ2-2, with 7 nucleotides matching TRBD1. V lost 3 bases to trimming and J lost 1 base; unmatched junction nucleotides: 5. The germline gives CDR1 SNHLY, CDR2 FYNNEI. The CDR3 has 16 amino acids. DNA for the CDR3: TGTGCCAGCAGTGAGCGAGGGACAGAGAACACCGGGGAGCTGTTTTTT. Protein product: CASSERGTENTGELFF.

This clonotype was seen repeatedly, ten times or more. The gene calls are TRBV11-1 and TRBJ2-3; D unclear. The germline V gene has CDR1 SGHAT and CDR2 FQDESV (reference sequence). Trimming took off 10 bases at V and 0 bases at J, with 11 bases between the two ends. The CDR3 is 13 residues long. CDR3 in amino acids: CAIGRPSTDTQYF. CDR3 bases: TGTGCCATCGGAAGACCTAGCACAGATACGCAGTATTTT.

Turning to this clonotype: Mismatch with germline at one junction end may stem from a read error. The CDR3 spells CASSQALNSGAQHF. CDR3 bases: TGTGCCAGCAGTCAAGCCCTAAACTCAGGGGCCCAGCATTTT. The gene calls are TRBV6-1 and TRBJ1-5; D perhaps matches TRBD1 (6 bases). Germline CDR1 reads MNHNS; CDR2 reads SASEGT. There are 14 residues in the CDR3.

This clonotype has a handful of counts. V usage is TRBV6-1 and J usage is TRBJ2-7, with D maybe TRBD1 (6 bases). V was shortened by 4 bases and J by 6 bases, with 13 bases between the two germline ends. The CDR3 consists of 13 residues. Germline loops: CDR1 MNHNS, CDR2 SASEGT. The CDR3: CASSVRGMREQYF. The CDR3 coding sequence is TGTGCCAGCAGTGTCAGGGGTATGCGCGAGCAGTACTTC.

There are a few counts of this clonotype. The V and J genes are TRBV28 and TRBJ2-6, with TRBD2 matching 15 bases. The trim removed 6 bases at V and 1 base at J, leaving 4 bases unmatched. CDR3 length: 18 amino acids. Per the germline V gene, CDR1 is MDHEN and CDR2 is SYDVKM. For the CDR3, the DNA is TGTGCCAGCAGCACCGGGACTAGCGGGAGGTCTGGGGCCAACGTCCTGACTTTC. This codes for CASSTGTSGRSGANVLTF. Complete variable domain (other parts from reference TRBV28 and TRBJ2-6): DVKVTQSSRYLVKRTGEKVFLECVQDMDHENMFWYRQDPGLGLRLIYFSYDVKMKEKGDIPEGYSVSREKKERFSLILESASTNQTSMYLCASSTGTSGRSGANVLTFGAGSRLTVL.

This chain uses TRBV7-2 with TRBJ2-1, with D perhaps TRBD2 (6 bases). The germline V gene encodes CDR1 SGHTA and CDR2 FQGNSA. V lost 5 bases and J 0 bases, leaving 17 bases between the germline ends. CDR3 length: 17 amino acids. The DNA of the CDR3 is TGTGCCAGCAGCCTTCAAGGAGGGAGGTACTCCTACAATGAGCAGTTCTTC. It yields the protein CASSLQGGRYSYNEQFF.

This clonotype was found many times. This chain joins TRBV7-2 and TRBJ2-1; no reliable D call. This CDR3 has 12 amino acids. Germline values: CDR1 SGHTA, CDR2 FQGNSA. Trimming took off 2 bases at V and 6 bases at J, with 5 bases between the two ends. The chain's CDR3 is CASSLMRNEQFF. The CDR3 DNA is TGTGCCAGCAGCTTAATGCGCAATGAGCAGTTCTTC.

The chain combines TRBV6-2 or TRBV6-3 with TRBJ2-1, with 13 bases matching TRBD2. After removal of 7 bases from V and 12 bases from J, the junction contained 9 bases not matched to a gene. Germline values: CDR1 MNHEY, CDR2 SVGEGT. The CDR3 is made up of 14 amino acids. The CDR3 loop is CASIGLAGVTVQFF. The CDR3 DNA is TGTGCCAGCATCGGACTAGCGGGAGTCACGGTGCAGTTCTTC.

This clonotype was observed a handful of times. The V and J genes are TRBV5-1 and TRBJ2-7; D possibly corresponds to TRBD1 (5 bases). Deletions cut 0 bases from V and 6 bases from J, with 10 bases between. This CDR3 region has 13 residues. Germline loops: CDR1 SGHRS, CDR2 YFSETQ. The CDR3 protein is CASSLAQGLEQYF. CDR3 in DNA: TGCGCCAGCAGCTTGGCGCAGGGTCTCGAGCAGTACTTC.

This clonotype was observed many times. CDR3 DNA: TGTGCCAGCAGTTCCGCTCAATTGGGCTCCTACGAGCAGTACTTC. Translating it yields CASSSAQLGSYEQYF. The chain joins TRBV28 to TRBJ2-7, with D uncertain. Trimming shortened V by 4 bases and J by 0 bases, and 13 bases separated the two germline ends. CDR3 length equals 15 residues. From germline, CDR1 is MDHEN and CDR2 SYDVKM.

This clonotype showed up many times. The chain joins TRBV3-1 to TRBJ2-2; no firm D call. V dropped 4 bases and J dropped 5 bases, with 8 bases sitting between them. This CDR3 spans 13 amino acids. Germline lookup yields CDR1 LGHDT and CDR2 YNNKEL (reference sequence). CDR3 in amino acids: CASSPGGTGELFF. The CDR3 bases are TGTGCCAGCAGCCCCGGTGGGACCGGGGAGCTGTTTTTT.

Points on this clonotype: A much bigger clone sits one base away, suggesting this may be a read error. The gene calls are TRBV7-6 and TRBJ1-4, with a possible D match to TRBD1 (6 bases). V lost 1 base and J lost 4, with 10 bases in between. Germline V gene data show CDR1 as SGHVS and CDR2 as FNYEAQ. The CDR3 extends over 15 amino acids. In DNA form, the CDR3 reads TGTGCCAGCAGCTTAGACGGACAGATTAATGAAAAACTGTTTTTT. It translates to CASSLDGQINEKLFF.

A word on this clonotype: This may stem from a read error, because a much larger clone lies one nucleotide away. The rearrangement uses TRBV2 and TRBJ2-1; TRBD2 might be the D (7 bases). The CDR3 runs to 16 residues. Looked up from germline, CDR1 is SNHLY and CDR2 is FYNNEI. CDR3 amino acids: CASSGRGGGPNSEQLF. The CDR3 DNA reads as TGTGCCAGCAGTGGCCGAGGGGGAGGGCCGAATAGTGAGCAGCTCTTC.